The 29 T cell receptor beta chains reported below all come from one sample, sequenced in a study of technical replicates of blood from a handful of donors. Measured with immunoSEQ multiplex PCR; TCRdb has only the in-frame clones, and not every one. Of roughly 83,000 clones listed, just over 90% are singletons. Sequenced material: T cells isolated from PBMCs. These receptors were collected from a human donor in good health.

CDR3 coding DNA: TGTGCCAGCTCGCGCACAGGGGGCGACTTCTACGAGCAGTACTTC. Translation gives CASSRTGGDFYEQYF. V usage is TRBV18 and J usage is TRBJ2-7, with 9 nucleotides matching TRBD1. The CDR3 spans 15 residues. Germline-derived CDR1 and CDR2 are KGHSH and LQKENI. The trim removed 6 bases at V and 3 bases at J, leaving 9 bases unmatched.

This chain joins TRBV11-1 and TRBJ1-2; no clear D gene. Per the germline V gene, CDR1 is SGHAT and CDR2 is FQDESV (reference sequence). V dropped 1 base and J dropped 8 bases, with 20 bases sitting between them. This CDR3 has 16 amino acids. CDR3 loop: CASSLERAPSERGYTF. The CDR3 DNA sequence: TGTGCCAGCAGCTTAGAAAGGGCCCCCTCCGAGCGGGGCTACACCTTC.

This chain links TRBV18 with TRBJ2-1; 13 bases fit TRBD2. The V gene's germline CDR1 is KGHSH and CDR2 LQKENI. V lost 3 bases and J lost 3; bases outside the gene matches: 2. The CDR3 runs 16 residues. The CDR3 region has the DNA TGTGCCAGCTCACCGACTAGCGGGAGGAGCTACAATGAGCAGTTCTTC. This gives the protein CASSPTSGRSYNEQFF. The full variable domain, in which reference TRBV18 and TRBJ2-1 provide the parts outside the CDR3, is NAGVMQNPRHLVRRRGQEARLRCSPMKGHSHVYWYRQLPEEGLKFMVYLQKENIIDESGMPKERFSAEFPKEGPSILRIQQVVRGDSAAYFCASSPTSGRSYNEQFFGPGTRLTVL.

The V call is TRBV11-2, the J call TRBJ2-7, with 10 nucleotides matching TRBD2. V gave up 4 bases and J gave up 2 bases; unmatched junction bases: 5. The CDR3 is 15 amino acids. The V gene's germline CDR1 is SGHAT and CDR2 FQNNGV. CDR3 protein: CASSSGLAITYEQYF. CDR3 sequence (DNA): TGTGCCAGCAGCTCGGGACTAGCGATTACCTACGAGCAGTACTTC.

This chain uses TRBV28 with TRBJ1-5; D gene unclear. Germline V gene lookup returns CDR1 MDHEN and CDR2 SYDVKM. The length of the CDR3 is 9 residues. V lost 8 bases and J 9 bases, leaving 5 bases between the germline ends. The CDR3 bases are TGTGCCAGCGGTAGGCCCCAGCATTTT. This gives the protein CASGRPQHF.

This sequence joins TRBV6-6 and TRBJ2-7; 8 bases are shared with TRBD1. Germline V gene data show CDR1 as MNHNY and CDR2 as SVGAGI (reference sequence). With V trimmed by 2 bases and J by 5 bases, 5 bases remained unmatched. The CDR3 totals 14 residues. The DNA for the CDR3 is TGTGCCAGCAGTTACCAGGGGGCGCGGAACGAGCAGTACTTC. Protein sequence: CASSYQGARNEQYF.

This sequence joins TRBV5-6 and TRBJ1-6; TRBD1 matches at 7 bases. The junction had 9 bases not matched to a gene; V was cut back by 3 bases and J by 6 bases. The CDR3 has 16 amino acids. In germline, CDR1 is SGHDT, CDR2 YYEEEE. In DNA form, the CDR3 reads TGTGCCAGCAGCTCACAGGGGACAATAGGTAATTCACCCCTCCACTTT. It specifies CASSSQGTIGNSPLHF. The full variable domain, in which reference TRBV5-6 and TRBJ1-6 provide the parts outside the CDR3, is DAGVTQSPTHLIKTRGQQVTLRCSPKSGHDTVSWYQQALGQGPQFIFQYYEEEERQRGNFPDRFSGHQFPNYSSELNVNALLLGDSALYLCASSSQGTIGNSPLHFGNGTRLTVT.

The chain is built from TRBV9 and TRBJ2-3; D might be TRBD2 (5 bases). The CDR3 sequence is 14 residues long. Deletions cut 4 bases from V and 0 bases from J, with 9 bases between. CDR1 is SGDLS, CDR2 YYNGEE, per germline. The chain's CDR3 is CASSPRTSTDTQYF. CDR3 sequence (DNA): TGTGCCAGCAGCCCCCGGACTAGCACAGATACGCAGTATTTT.

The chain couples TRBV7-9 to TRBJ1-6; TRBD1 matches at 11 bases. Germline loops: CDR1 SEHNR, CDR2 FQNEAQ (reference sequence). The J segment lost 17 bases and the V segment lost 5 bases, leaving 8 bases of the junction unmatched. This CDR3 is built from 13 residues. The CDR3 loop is CASSRTGGPDIHF. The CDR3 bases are TGTGCCAGCAGCCGGACAGGGGGCCCCGACATCCACTTT.

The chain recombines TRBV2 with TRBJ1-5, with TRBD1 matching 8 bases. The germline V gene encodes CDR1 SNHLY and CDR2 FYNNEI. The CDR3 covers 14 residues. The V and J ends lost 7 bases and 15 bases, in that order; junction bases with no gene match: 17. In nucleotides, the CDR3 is TGTGCCAGCACTTTGACAGGGGCAACTTCTTTGTGGCATTTT. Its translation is CASTLTGATSLWHF.

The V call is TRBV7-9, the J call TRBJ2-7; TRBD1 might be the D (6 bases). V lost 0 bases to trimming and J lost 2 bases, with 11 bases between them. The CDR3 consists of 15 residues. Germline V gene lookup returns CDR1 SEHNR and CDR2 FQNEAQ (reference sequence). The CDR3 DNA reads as TGTGCCAGCAGCTTAGCCGGGGACAAGACCTACGAGCAGTACTTC. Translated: CASSLAGDKTYEQYF.

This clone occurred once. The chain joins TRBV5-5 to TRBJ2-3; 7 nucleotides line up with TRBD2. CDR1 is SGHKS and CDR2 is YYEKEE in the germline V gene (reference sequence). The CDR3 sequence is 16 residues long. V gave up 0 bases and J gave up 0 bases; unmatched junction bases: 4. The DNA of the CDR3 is TGTGCCAGCAGCTTGGACGGACTAGGGAGCACAGATACGCAGTATTTT. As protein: CASSLDGLGSTDTQYF.

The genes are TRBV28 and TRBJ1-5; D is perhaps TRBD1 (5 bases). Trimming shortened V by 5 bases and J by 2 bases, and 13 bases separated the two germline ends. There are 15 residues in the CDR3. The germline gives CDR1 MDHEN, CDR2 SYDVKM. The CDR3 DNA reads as TGTGCCAGCAGTGGGGGGGAGGCGGGCAATCAGCCCCAGCATTTT. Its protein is CASSGGEAGNQPQHF.

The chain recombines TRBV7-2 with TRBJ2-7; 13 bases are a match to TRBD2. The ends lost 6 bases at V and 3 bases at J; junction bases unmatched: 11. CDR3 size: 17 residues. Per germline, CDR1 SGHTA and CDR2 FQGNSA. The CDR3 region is CASSPSGTSGVNYEQYF. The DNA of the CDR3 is TGTGCCAGCAGTCCTTCCGGGACTAGCGGGGTCAACTACGAGCAGTACTTC.

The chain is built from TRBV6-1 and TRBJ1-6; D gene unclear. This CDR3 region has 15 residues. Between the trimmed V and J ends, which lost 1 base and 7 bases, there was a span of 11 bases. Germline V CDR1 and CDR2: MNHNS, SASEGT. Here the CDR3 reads CASSEGEGENSPLHF. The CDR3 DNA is TGTGCCAGCAGTGAAGGAGAGGGCGAGAATTCACCCCTCCACTTT.

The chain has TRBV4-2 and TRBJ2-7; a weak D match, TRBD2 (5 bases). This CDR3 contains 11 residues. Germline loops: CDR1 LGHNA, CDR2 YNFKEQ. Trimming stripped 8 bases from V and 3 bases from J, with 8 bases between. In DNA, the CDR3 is TGTGCCAGCGGGAGTGGCTACGAGCAGTACTTC. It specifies CASGSGYEQYF.

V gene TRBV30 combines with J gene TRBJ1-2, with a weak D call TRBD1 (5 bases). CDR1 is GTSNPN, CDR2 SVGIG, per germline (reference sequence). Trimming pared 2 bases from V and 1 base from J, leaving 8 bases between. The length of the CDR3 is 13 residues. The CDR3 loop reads CAWSRGFNYGYTF. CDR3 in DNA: TGTGCCTGGAGTAGGGGTTTTAACTATGGCTACACCTTC.

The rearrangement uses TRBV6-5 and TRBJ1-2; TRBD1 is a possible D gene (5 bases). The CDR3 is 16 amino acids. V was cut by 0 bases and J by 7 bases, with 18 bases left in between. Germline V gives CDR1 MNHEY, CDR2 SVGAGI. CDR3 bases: TGTGCCAGCAGTTACTCGATGACAGTATTATTGGGTGGCTACACCTTC. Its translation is CASSYSMTVLLGGYTF.

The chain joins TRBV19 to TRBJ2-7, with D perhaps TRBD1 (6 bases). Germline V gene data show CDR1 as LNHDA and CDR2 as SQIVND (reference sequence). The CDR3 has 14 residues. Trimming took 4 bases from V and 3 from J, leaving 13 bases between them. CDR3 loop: CASSTTGTNYEQYF. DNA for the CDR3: TGTGCCAGTAGTACAACCGGGACAAACTACGAGCAGTACTTC. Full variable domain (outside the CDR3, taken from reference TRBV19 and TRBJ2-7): DGGITQSPKYLFRKEGQNVTLSCEQNLNHDAMYWYRQDPGQGLRLIYYSQIVNDFQKGDIAEGYSVSREKKESFPLTVTSAQKNPTAFYLCASSTTGTNYEQYFGPGTRLTVT.

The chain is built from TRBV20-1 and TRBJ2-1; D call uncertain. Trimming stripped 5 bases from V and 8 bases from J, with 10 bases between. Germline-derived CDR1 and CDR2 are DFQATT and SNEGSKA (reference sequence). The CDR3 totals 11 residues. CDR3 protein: CSAHEADEQFF. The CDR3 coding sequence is TGCAGTGCTCATGAGGCGGATGAGCAGTTCTTC.

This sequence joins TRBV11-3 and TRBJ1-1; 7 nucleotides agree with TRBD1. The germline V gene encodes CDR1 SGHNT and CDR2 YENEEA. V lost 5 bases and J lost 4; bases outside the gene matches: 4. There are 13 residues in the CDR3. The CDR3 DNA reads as TGTGCCAGCAGCCGACAGGGTGGCACTGAAGCTTTCTTT. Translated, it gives CASSRQGGTEAFF.

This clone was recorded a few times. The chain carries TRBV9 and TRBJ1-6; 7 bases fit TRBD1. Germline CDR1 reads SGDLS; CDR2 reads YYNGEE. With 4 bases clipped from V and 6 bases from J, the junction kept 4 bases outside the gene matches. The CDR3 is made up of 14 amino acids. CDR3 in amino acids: CASSLGGLNSPLHF. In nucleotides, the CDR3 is TGTGCCAGCAGCCTAGGGGGCCTTAATTCACCCCTCCACTTT.

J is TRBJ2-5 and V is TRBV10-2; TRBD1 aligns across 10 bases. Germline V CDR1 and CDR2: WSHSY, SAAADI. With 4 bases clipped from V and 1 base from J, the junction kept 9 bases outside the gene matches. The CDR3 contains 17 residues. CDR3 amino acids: CASSGPRDRGVQETQYF. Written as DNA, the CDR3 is TGCGCCAGCAGTGGACCCCGGGACAGGGGAGTCCAAGAGACCCAGTACTTC.

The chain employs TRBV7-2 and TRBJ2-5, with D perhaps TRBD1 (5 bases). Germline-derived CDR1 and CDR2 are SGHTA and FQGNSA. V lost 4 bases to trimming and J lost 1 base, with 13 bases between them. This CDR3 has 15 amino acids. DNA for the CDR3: TGTGCCAGCAGCTGGAGCCAGGGTCCCCAAGAGACCCAGTACTTC. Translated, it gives CASSWSQGPQETQYF.

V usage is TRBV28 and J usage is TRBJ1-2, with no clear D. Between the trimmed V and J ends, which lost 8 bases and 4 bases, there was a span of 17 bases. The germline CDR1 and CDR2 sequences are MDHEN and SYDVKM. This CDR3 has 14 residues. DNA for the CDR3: TGTGCCAGCTTCCCCCCACCCGGCGGCTATGGCTACACCTTC. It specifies CASFPPPGGYGYTF.

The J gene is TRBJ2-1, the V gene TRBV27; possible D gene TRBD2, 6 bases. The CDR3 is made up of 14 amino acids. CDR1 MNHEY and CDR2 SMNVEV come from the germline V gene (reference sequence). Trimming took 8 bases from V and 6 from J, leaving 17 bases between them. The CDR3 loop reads CASGVTGVINEQFF. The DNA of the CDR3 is TGTGCCAGCGGAGTGACGGGGGTGATCAATGAGCAGTTCTTC.

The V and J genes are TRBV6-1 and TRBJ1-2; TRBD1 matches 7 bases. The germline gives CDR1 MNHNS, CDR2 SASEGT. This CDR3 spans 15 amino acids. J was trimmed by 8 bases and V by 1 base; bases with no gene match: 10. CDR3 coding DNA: TGTGCCAGCAGTGAAGAGACATTGAGGGGGCAAGGCTACACCTTC. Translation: CASSEETLRGQGYTF.

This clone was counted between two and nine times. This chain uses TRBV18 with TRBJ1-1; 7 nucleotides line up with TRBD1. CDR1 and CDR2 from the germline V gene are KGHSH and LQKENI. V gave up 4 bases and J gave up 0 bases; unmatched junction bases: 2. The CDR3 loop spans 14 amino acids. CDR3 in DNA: TGTGCCAGCTCACTGGACAGGATGAACACTGAAGCTTTCTTT. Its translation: CASSLDRMNTEAFF.

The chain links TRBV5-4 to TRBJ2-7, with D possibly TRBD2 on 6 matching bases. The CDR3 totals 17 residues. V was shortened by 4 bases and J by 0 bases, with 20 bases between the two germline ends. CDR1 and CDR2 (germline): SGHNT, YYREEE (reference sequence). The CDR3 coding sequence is TGTGCCAGCAGCCCCTCCCAGGGCGGGACGGCCTCCTACGAGCAGTACTTC. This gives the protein CASSPSQGGTASYEQYF.